The 15 T cell receptor beta chains reported below all come from one sample, sequenced in a study of T cell changes during pregnancy in multiple sclerosis. TCRdb keeps only in-frame clones here, not all; method: immunoSEQ multiplex PCR. The sample contains about 39,000 clones, about 95% of which appear only once. The sample in question was peripheral blood, obtained in the third trimester of pregnancy. These receptors were collected from a female donor with multiple sclerosis, enrolled in a pregnancy study.

This chain uses TRBV29-1 with TRBJ2-3; D remains ambiguous. CDR1 SQVTM and CDR2 ANQGSEA come from the germline V gene. CDR3 length: 13 residues. Trimming cost V 4 bases and J 4 bases, with 12 bases left between them. CDR3 DNA: TGCAGCGTTGTATCCAGATTTGCAGATACGCAGTATTTT. Protein product: CSVVSRFADTQYF.

In DNA, the CDR3 is TGTGCCAGCAGTTTATCGGCGGGTTCACCCCTCCACTTT. Residues: CASSLSAGSPLHF. This chain links TRBV27 with TRBJ1-6; D remains ambiguous. The germline CDR1 and CDR2 sequences are MNHEY and SMNVEV (reference sequence). This CDR3 is 13 amino acids long. V lost 0 bases and J 9 bases, leaving 6 bases between the germline ends.

The chain recombines TRBV27 with TRBJ1-2; weak D call: TRBD1 (6 bases). The germline gives CDR1 MNHEY, CDR2 SMNVEV (reference sequence). The CDR3 has 14 residues. Trimming pared 5 bases from V and 7 bases from J, leaving 17 bases between. The CDR3 bases are TGTGCCAGCAGTCTAGACAGGTCGTTCGGTGGCTACACCTTC. Translating gives CASSLDRSFGGYTF.

The CDR3 is CARSLGDRVSCEQYF. The CDR3 nucleotides are TGTGCCAGAAGCTTAGGAGACAGGGTCTCCTGCGAGCAGTACTTC. The chain links TRBV7-5 to TRBJ2-7; TRBD1 is taken as the D call from the table, unchecked against the DNA. TRBV7-5 is a listed pseudogene. This CDR3 comprises 15 residues.

V and J are TRBV7-6 and TRBJ2-3; D is ambiguous. Trimming left V 1 base short and J 1 base short, with 15 bases between. The CDR3 is made up of 17 amino acids. Germline CDR1 reads SGHVS; CDR2 reads FNYEAQ. The CDR3 region is CASSLVGVFRGTDTQYF. The DNA for the CDR3 is TGTGCCAGCAGCTTAGTGGGTGTATTTCGGGGCACAGATACGCAGTATTTT.

The CDR3 sequence: CASSIISRGGGALTEAFF. Written as DNA, the CDR3 is TGCGCCAGCAGCATTATCTCCCGGGGTGGCGGGGCGTTAACTGAAGCTTTCTTT. The V and J genes are TRBV5-1 and TRBJ1-1, with D maybe TRBD1 (5 bases). The CDR3 length is 18 residues. Trimming left V 4 bases short and J 5 bases short, with 27 bases between. In germline, CDR1 is SGHRS, CDR2 YFSETQ.

A single count supports this clone. The chain combines TRBV7-9 with TRBJ1-4; 11 nucleotides agree with TRBD1. The CDR3 is 16 residues long. The V segment lost 2 bases and the J segment 8 bases; nucleotides outside the gene matches: 7. The germline V gene has CDR1 SEHNR and CDR2 FQNEAQ (reference sequence). In nucleotides, the CDR3 is TGTGCCAGCAGCTTATTACAGGACAGGGGGCACGAAAAACTGTTTTTT. It is translated as CASSLLQDRGHEKLFF. Looking up the rest from reference TRBV7-9 and TRBJ1-4 gives the full variable domain: DTGVSQNPRHKITKRGQNVTFRCDPISEHNRLYWYRQTLGQGPEFLTYFQNEAQLEKSRLLSDRFSAERPKGSFSTLEIQRTEQGDSAMYLCASSLLQDRGHEKLFFGSGTQLSVL.

The chain is built from TRBV19 and TRBJ1-2; 12 nucleotides match TRBD1. The germline gives CDR1 LNHDA, CDR2 SQIVND (reference sequence). J was trimmed by 5 bases and V by 3 bases; bases with no gene match: 10. The length of the CDR3 is 17 residues. The CDR3 DNA follows: TGTGCCAGTAGTATCTGGGGACAGGGGGCAGTTTGGTATGGCTACACCTTC. Amino acid sequence: CASSIWGQGAVWYGYTF.

The chain is built from TRBV2 and TRBJ2-5, with 9 bases lining up with TRBD1. The CDR3 consists of 14 residues. Trimming removed 5 bases from V and 9 bases from J; junction bases left unmatched: 10. The germline V gene encodes CDR1 SNHLY and CDR2 FYNNEI. The CDR3 DNA reads as TGTGCCAGCAGTCGAAGGGACAGGGAGGGGGCCCAGTACTTC. Its translation: CASSRRDREGAQYF.

This clone was observed once. This chain links TRBV12-5 with TRBJ2-3; 8 bases fit TRBD1. The germline CDR1 and CDR2 sequences are LGHNT and FRNRAP. J was trimmed by 4 bases and V by 6 bases; bases with no gene match: 6. The CDR3 has 14 residues. CDR3 protein: CASGPGQGPDTQYF. The DNA of the CDR3 is TGTGCTAGTGGACCCGGACAGGGACCAGATACGCAGTATTTT.

The chain carries TRBV19 and TRBJ2-5, with 12 bases identical to TRBD1. This CDR3 has 16 residues. V lost 2 bases and J lost 4; bases outside the gene matches: 5. The V gene's germline CDR1 is LNHDA and CDR2 SQIVND (reference sequence). CDR3 DNA sequence: TGTGCCAGTAGTATAATGTGGGACAGGGGGCGAGAGACCCAGTACTTC. It translates to CASSIMWDRGRETQYF.

The chain has TRBV19 and TRBJ1-5; 7 bases map to TRBD1. V shed 3 bases, J shed 1 base, and the junction held 15 bases outside the gene matches. The V gene's germline CDR1 is LNHDA and CDR2 SQIVND (reference sequence). The CDR3 totals 19 residues. The CDR3 here is CASSMIGSYRGGSNQPQHF. CDR3 sequence (DNA): TGTGCCAGTAGTATGATCGGATCCTACAGGGGAGGAAGCAATCAGCCCCAGCATTTT.

The chain is built from TRBV6-5 and TRBJ2-7; TRBD2 agrees at 10 bases. This CDR3 has 14 amino acids. The V gene end was trimmed by 6 bases and the J gene end by 6 bases; junction bases not matched to a gene: 8. Per germline, CDR1 MNHEY and CDR2 SVGAGI. This CDR3 is CASRAEREGREQYF. CDR3 bases: TGTGCCAGCAGGGCCGAGCGGGAGGGGCGCGAGCAGTACTTC.

This clone was observed a few times. The gene calls are TRBV4-1 and TRBJ2-7; maybe TRBD2 (6 bases). Trimming took off 4 bases at V and 5 bases at J, with 21 bases between the two ends. The germline V gene has CDR1 MGHRA and CDR2 YSYEKL. This CDR3 has 16 amino acids. CDR3 residues: CASSPNIGGEFNEQYF. The CDR3 DNA reads TGCGCCAGCAGCCCCAACATAGGAGGGGAGTTCAACGAGCAGTACTTC.

Comments on this clone: Other nucleotide sequences from this sample produce the same CDR3. The V call is TRBV9, the J call TRBJ2-7; the match to TRBD2 covers 7 bases. The length of the CDR3 is 13 residues. Germline lookup yields CDR1 SGDLS and CDR2 YYNGEE. The V segment lost 3 bases and the J segment 2 bases; nucleotides outside the gene matches: 2. The CDR3 sequence is CASSAGLAYEQYF. Here the CDR3 DNA reads TGTGCCAGCAGCGCCGGACTAGCCTACGAGCAGTACTTC.